This T cell receptor (beta chain) was obtained from a study of blood T cell repertoires in COVID-19. V was cut by 1 base and J by 4 bases, with 16 bases left in between. Looked up from germline, CDR1 is LGHDT and CDR2 is YNNKEL (reference sequence). The CDR3 consists of 16 residues. Here immunoSEQ multiplex PCR was the method, and the copy in TCRdb shows in-frame clones only, minus some. The sample has around 300,000 clones, under 90% seen once. The receptor was derived from a woman aged 60 to 75 who had recovered from COVID-19. V usage is TRBV3-1 (or the pseudogene TRBV3-2) and J usage is TRBJ1-2, with D possibly matching TRBD1 (5 bases). The sample consisted of PBMCs or T cells enriched from blood (not recorded which). Written as DNA, the CDR3 is TGTGCCAGCAGCCAAGGGGGTATGGGGCAGACCTATGGCTACACCTTC. It is translated as CASSQGGMGQTYGYTF.